Presented here are 4 T cell receptor beta chains from one specimen sequenced in a study of cytomegalovirus exposure and HLA in healthy donors. PCR amplification relied on 60 Vbeta primers (plus 13 Jbeta primers). Using immunoSEQ multiplex PCR, the repertoire was profiled, and TCRdb retains in-frame clones only, with some absent. The data show some 150,000 clones, just under 80% seen once. The specimen sequenced was PBMCs. The origin of the receptors is a man aged 30 to 45 in good health and CMV-seronegative.

The J gene is TRBJ1-1, the V gene TRBV4-1; D call uncertain. The CDR3 contains 13 residues. Germline CDR1 reads MGHRA; CDR2 reads YSYEKL. Trimming pared 0 bases from V and 2 bases from J, leaving 4 bases between. The CDR3 reads CASSQDGNTEAFF. CDR3 nucleotides: TGCGCCAGCAGCCAAGATGGCAACACTGAAGCTTTCTTT.

This chain uses TRBV25-1 with TRBJ1-6; D possibly corresponds to TRBD1 (5 bases). Germline lookup yields CDR1 MGHDK and CDR2 SYGVNS. The CDR3 is 14 residues long. The ends were cut back, 2 bases at V and 7 bases at J, with 9 bases in the middle. The CDR3 protein is CASSEGSGNSPLHF. CDR3 DNA: TGTGCCAGCAGTGAAGGGTCAGGGAATTCACCCCTCCACTTT.

Concerning this clone itself: Relative to the germline gene, one junction end is altered; a read error may explain this. V is TRBV30 and J is TRBJ1-2, with D unresolved. The CDR3 has 16 residues. From germline, CDR1 is GTSNPN and CDR2 SVGIG (reference sequence). CDR3 bases: TGTGCCTGGAGTAGTTTAGGGAGCTTCGTTGACTATGGCTACCCCTTC. This sequence encodes CAWSSLGSFVDYGYPF.

The chain employs TRBV7-9 and TRBJ2-7; 8 bases line up with TRBD1. J lost 0 bases, V lost 3 bases, and 10 bases had no gene match. Germline-derived CDR1 and CDR2 are SEHNR and FQNEAQ (reference sequence). The CDR3 length is 17 residues. The CDR3 nucleotides read TGTGCCAGCAGCTTCCCACCACGGGACAGGCCCTCCTACGAGCAGTACTTC. Its translation: CASSFPPRDRPSYEQYF. The variable domain in full, with the rest retrieved from reference TRBV7-9 and TRBJ2-7, is DTGVSQNPRHKITKRGQNVTFRCDPISEHNRLYWYRQTLGQGPEFLTYFQNEAQLEKSRLLSDRFSAERPKGSFSTLEIQRTEQGDSAMYLCASSFPPRDRPSYEQYFGPGTRLTVT.